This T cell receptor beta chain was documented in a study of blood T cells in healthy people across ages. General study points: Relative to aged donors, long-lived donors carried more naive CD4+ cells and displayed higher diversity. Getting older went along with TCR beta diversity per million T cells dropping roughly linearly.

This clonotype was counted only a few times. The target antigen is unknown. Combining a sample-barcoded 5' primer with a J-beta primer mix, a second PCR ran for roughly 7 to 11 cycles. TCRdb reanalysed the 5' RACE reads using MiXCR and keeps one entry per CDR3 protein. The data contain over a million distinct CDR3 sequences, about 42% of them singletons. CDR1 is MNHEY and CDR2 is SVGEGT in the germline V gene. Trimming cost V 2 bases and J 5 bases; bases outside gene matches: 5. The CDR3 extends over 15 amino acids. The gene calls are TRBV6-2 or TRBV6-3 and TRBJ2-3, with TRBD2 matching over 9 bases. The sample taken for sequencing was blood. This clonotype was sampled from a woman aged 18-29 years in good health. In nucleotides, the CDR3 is TGTGCCAGCAGTTACGTTGGTAGCGGGGGAGATACGCAGTATTTT. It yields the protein CASSYVGSGGDTQYF.